This TCR beta chain comes out of a study of blood T cell repertoires in COVID-19. Study overall: The United States, Italy and Spain supplied acute and convalescent COVID-19 samples. The cDNA or gDNA used as material had been derived from T cells, B-cell-depleted T cells, or PBMCs.

This clone has a single count. Per the authors' pipeline: How many nucleated cells were present was estimated from reference gene primer amplification. The assay was immunoSEQ multiplex PCR, and TCRdb's table has in-frame clones only and misses some. From that table come the V and J calls and clone size; the DNA was used to work out D and trimming. The sample lists approximately 180,000 clones, about 79% occurring once. The sample taken for sequencing was peripheral blood. This receptor was obtained from a woman aged 65 to 85 with acute or convalescent COVID-19.

The CDR3, as DNA: TGTGCCAGCAGCGTGGACGTTAGCGGGATAAACAATGAGCAGTTCTTC. Protein sequence: CASSVDVSGINNEQFF. The chain employs TRBV9 and TRBJ2-1, with 8 bases aligning to TRBD2. The CDR3 has 16 residues. The germline gives CDR1 SGDLS, CDR2 YYNGEE. V dropped 2 bases and J dropped 5; count of bases not matched to a gene: 9.